What follows are 16 T cell receptor beta chains derived from one specimen sequenced in a study of technical replicates of blood from a handful of donors. TCRdb's table, derived via immunoSEQ multiplex PCR, lists solely in-frame clones and lacks some. The sample consists of 65,000 to 95,000 clones, roughly 93% of them appearing once. The source material was T cells isolated from PBMCs. Every receptor here comes from a human donor in good health.

V is TRBV11-2 and J is TRBJ2-7, with 14 bases lining up with TRBD2. CDR1 and CDR2 from the germline V gene are SGHAT and FQNNGV. The CDR3 spans 17 residues. The V gene end was trimmed by 3 bases and the J gene end by 3 bases; junction bases not matched to a gene: 7. As DNA, the CDR3 is TGTGCCAGCAGCTTTTCCGGGACTAGCGGGAGTAGCTACGAGCAGTACTTC. It translates to CASSFSGTSGSSYEQYF.

The V call is TRBV18, the J call TRBJ2-5, with no clear D. The CDR3 sequence is 11 residues long. The germline V gene encodes CDR1 KGHSH and CDR2 LQKENI. Deletions cut 3 bases from V and 3 bases from J, with 2 bases between. The CDR3 region has the DNA TGTGCCAGCTCACCCGAAGAGACCCAGTACTTC. Protein: CASSPEETQYF.

The sample holds one count of this clone. The CDR3 sequence is CASSSLRETGDTQYF. The CDR3 nucleotides read TGTGCCAGCAGCTCATTGCGGGAAACCGGAGATACGCAGTATTTT. This rearrangement joins TRBV5-6 to TRBJ2-3, with D perhaps TRBD2 (6 bases). The germline V and J ends were trimmed by 3 bases and 5 bases, with 16 bases remaining between them. The CDR3 is 15 residues long. CDR1 and CDR2 (germline): SGHDT, YYEEEE.

The chain uses TRBV9 and TRBJ2-3; 9 bases line up with TRBD2. V dropped 6 bases and J dropped 2; count of bases not matched to a gene: 13. Germline assignment: CDR1 SGDLS and CDR2 YYNGEE. This CDR3 spans 17 amino acids. The CDR3 DNA is TGTGCCAGCACCCTGGGGAGGTCTAGCGGGGACACAGATACGCAGTATTTT. Its protein product is CASTLGRSSGDTDTQYF.

Here the CDR3 DNA reads TGTGCCAGTAGTATTAGATCTGGAAACACCATATATTTT. Amino acids: CASSIRSGNTIYF. The chain links TRBV19 to TRBJ1-3; D is unresolved. The germline CDR1 and CDR2 sequences are LNHDA and SQIVND (reference sequence). Trimming stripped 3 bases from V and 1 base from J, with 4 bases between. CDR3 length: 13 residues. Variable domain in full (rest from reference TRBV19 and TRBJ1-3): DGGITQSPKYLFRKEGQNVTLSCEQNLNHDAMYWYRQDPGQGLRLIYYSQIVNDFQKGDIAEGYSVSREKKESFPLTVTSAQKNPTAFYLCASSIRSGNTIYFGEGSWLTVV.

The chain couples TRBV6-5 to TRBJ2-5; D gene uncertain. Germline V gene lookup returns CDR1 MNHEY and CDR2 SVGAGI. V shed 0 bases and J shed 2 bases, with 7 bases lying between them. The CDR3 is 14 amino acids. DNA for the CDR3: TGTGCCAGCAGTTACTCGAGAGTTCAAGAGACCCAGTACTTC. This translates into CASSYSRVQETQYF.

V usage is TRBV27 and J usage is TRBJ1-3, with a tentative D call TRBD1 (5 bases). Germline CDR1 MNHEY, CDR2 SMNVEV (reference sequence). Trimming removed 0 bases from V and 2 bases from J, with 8 bases in between. The CDR3 extends over 15 amino acids. This CDR3 reads CASSLSAGPGNTIYF. CDR3 DNA: TGTGCCAGCAGTTTATCGGCAGGGCCTGGAAACACCATATATTTT.

V gene TRBV2 combines with J gene TRBJ2-2; TRBD1 matches 9 bases. J was trimmed by 4 bases and V by 5 bases; bases with no gene match: 5. CDR3 length: 15 amino acids. The germline V gene encodes CDR1 SNHLY and CDR2 FYNNEI. CDR3 bases: TGTGCCAGCAGTTACAGGGGGCCGGGCACCGGGGAGCTGTTTTTT. Translation gives CASSYRGPGTGELFF.

This chain connects TRBV15 to TRBJ2-1; TRBD1 might be the D (5 bases). This CDR3 has 16 amino acids. Germline CDR1 reads LNHNV; CDR2 reads YYDKDF (reference sequence). V was cut by 1 base and J by 5 bases, with 15 bases left in between. In nucleotides, the CDR3 is TGTGCCACCAGCAGAGGGACACTTTCGGGCGACAATGAGCAGTTCTTC. Translation: CATSRGTLSGDNEQFF.

J is TRBJ1-4 and V is TRBV7-9, with 8 bases fitting TRBD1. The V and J ends lost 6 bases and 6 bases, in that order; junction bases with no gene match: 15. The CDR3 loop spans 17 amino acids. Germline values: CDR1 SEHNR, CDR2 FQNEAQ (reference sequence). The CDR3 reads CASSPTGQGGWHEKLFF. CDR3 nucleotides: TGTGCCAGCAGTCCGACAGGACAGGGAGGATGGCATGAAAAACTGTTTTTT.

This chain connects TRBV5-4 to TRBJ1-1; TRBD1 matches 7 bases. The CDR3 is 13 residues long. Germline values: CDR1 SGHNT, CDR2 YYREEE (reference sequence). J was trimmed by 9 bases and V by 3 bases; bases with no gene match: 8. CDR3: CASSYGTAVKAFF. In DNA form, the CDR3 reads TGTGCCAGCAGCTATGGGACAGCGGTAAAAGCTTTCTTT.

In this sample, this clone turned up a few times. The rearrangement links TRBV5-4 to TRBJ2-5; the match to TRBD1 covers 7 bases. Germline CDR1 and CDR2: SGHNT and YYREEE (reference sequence). This CDR3 is built from 14 residues. Trimming cost V 4 bases and J 4 bases; bases outside gene matches: 7. The CDR3 nucleotides are TGTGCCAGCAGCGATTACAGGGGTGGAGAGACCCAGTACTTC. This codes for CASSDYRGGETQYF.

The gene calls are TRBV9 and TRBJ1-2; maybe TRBD1 (6 bases). Germline V gene lookup returns CDR1 SGDLS and CDR2 YYNGEE. V was cut by 4 bases and J by 8 bases, with 21 bases left in between. This CDR3 is built from 15 residues. CDR3: CASSSPAGALGGYTF. The CDR3 nucleotides are TGTGCCAGCAGCTCCCCGGCAGGGGCGTTGGGAGGCTACACCTTC.

V gene TRBV5-4 combines with J gene TRBJ2-5, with 10 bases aligning to TRBD2. Trimming cost V 4 bases and J 1 base; bases outside gene matches: 10. Germline assignment: CDR1 SGHNT and CDR2 YYREEE (reference sequence). The CDR3 extends over 17 amino acids. For the CDR3, the DNA is TGTGCCAGCAGCCATCGGGCTAGCGGGAGCCCCCAAGAGACCCAGTACTTC. Its protein product is CASSHRASGSPQETQYF.

The CDR3: CASSYWDRGEETQYF. The CDR3 DNA reads TGTGCCAGCAGCTACTGGGACAGGGGAGAAGAGACCCAGTACTTC. This sequence joins TRBV7-9 and TRBJ2-5; 10 bases agree with TRBD1. V dropped 4 bases and J dropped 3; count of bases not matched to a gene: 5. Germline assignment: CDR1 SEHNR and CDR2 FQNEAQ (reference sequence). CDR3 length: 15 residues.

The table lists this clone with a few counts. The chain has TRBV4-1 and TRBJ2-7; 7 bases are a match to TRBD2. The CDR3 sequence is 15 residues long. The germline V gene has CDR1 MGHRA and CDR2 YSYEKL. V shed 0 bases, J shed 3 bases, and the junction held 5 bases outside the gene matches. The CDR3 bases are TGCGCCAGCAGCCAAGACGTCGGGGGGAGCTACGAGCAGTACTTC. Amino acid sequence: CASSQDVGGSYEQYF.